This passage covers 5 T cell receptor beta chains from one sample sequenced in a study of regulatory T cells in long-lasting Graves disease. Regarding time point: newly diagnosed GD, antithyroid drugs for less than 3 months. After RNA was extracted from PBMCs, the TCR library was made from it. According to the study, TCR beta libraries were built with iRepertoire HTBI primers and CDR3-region Arm-PCR. MiXCR, run by TCRdb on the multiplex PCR reads, gives a single entry per CDR3 protein. The data show about 440,000 distinct CDR3 sequences, under 15% seen once. This same sample was also taken into another study, of T cells in Graves' hyperthyroidism and ophthalmopathy.

The starting material was peripheral blood mononuclear cells (PBMCs), obtained at new diagnosis, from a patient treated with antithyroid drugs. These receptors were collected from a woman aged 30 to 39 with Graves disease.

This clonotype was detected ten times or more. The chain links TRBV11-3 to TRBJ2-1, with D tentatively TRBD1 or TRBD2 (7 bases each). From germline, CDR1 is SGHNT and CDR2 YENEEA. The CDR3 is 15 amino acids. Trimming took 4 bases from V and 4 from J, leaving 14 bases between them. CDR3 residues: CASSSTGEGYNEQFF. The CDR3 nucleotides are TGTGCCAGCAGCTCAACAGGGGAGGGATACAATGAGCAGTTCTTC.

V is TRBV2 and J is TRBJ2-7, with 10 bases that match TRBD1. The junction had 3 bases not matched to a gene; V was cut back by 4 bases and J by 0 bases. CDR1 is SNHLY, CDR2 FYNNEI, per germline. This CDR3 region has 15 residues. CDR3 sequence (DNA): TGTGCCAGCAGTGCGGGACAGGGGCGCTCCTACGAGCAGTACTTC. It codes for CASSAGQGRSYEQYF.

Turning to this clonotype: A far more abundant clone sits one base away, making this likely a read error. The chain uses TRBV11-2 and TRBJ2-3; weak D call: TRBD2 (6 bases). Near its end, the DNA agrees better with TRBJ2-7, so the J call may be wrong. Germline CDR1 reads SGHAT; CDR2 reads FQNNGV. CDR3 size: 14 residues. CDR3 coding DNA: TGTGCCGGCAGCTTAGGGCGCGGGACCTACGAGCAGTACTTC. It yields the protein CAGSLGRGTYEQYF.

In this sample, this clonotype turned up many times. The rearrangement links TRBV20-1 to TRBJ1-6; D remains unclear. Trimming left V 6 bases short and J 5 bases short, with 14 bases between. Germline V gives CDR1 DFQATT, CDR2 SNEGSKA (reference sequence). CDR3 length: 14 amino acids. The CDR3 loop reads CSALGRTNNSPLHF. The DNA of the CDR3 is TGCAGTGCCCTTGGACGGACCAATAATTCACCCCTCCACTTT.

This clonotype was seen a handful of times. This chain connects TRBV27 to TRBJ2-7; a weak D match, TRBD1 (5 bases). In germline, CDR1 is MNHEY, CDR2 SMNVEV (reference sequence). Trimming shortened V by 3 bases and J by 4 bases, and 13 bases separated the two germline ends. The CDR3 is made up of 14 amino acids. The CDR3 loop is CASSFTSGIYEQYF. DNA of the CDR3: TGTGCCAGCAGTTTTACATCAGGGATATACGAGCAGTACTTC.